The sequence of this T cell receptor beta chain was determined in a study of blood T cell repertoires in COVID-19 (dated by TCRdb to the early 2020s). Study-wide context: Samples from collaborators originated in the United States, Italy and Spain and spanned both the acute and convalescent phases of COVID-19. A freely available public database, intended as a resource for researchers studying the immune response to SARS-CoV-2, is where the repertoires were released. Where available, HLA class I and class II types were taken from metadata supplied by the sample provider and were not determined by assay-based typing. The samples were drawn from two sources: the first 160 participants of the ongoing ImmuneRACE study, and fewer than 1,500 subjects contributed by 6 global collaborators. The material from the prospective study consisted of cDNA or gDNA derived from T cells, B-cell-depleted T cells, or PBMCs. The dataset comprised deeply sampled blood TCRbeta repertoires from subjects exposed to, actively infected with, or recovered from COVID-19. Sample metadata almost always included a de-identified subject ID, COVID-19 status, age in years and sex.

Each collaborating institution followed its own protocols to collect whole blood in K2EDTA tubes. For TCRbeta analysis, collaborator samples were shipped as frozen whole blood, as isolated PBMCs, or as DNA extracted from either sample type. Overall study results and their limits: The amount of clinical and demographic metadata varied by source and participant and was provided uncurated.

TCRbeta CDR3 regions were amplified from genomic DNA using the immunoSEQ Assay, a bias-controlled multiplex PCR. Under the source paper's analysis protocol: Within the assay, amplification of reference gene primers was used to estimate how many nucleated cells each sample contained. To quantify the absolute abundance of each unique TCRbeta CDR3 rearrangement, sequence reads were collapsed and filtered. For each sample, productive Simpson clonality was calculated as the square root of Simpson's diversity index across productive rearrangements. TCRdb mirrors the immuneACCESS table, restricted to in-frame sequences. Some clones are absent from its copies; in checked studies, under half trace to an unresolved V gene, and the reason for the others is unknown. The D gene and trimming were derived from the DNA, and the V and J assignments and clone size from that table. This sample lists some 80,000 clones; about nine tenths were detected once. The leading ten clones occupy around 3% of the sample.

Worth noting for this clone: Its antigen is still unknown. Base quality data are lacking; no much larger clone is found one base away.

This TCR derives from a woman aged 45 to 65 with active or convalescent COVID-19. The sequencing input was peripheral blood.

The DNA sequence follows: TGTGCCAGCATGAACAGGGGAGACACTGAAGCTTTCTTT. The resulting protein is CASMNRGDTEAFF. The rearranged chain carries TRBV2 and TRBJ1-1; the central 7 bases match TRBD1. Clipping removes 7 bases from V and 3 bases from J, with 5 as the unmatched junction base count. CDR1 and CDR2 were assigned from the germline V gene as SNHLY and FYNNEI. The CDR3 spans 13 residues, from the cysteine through the phenylalanine. This entry keeps only the CDR3 DNA: 39 bases, framed from base 1.